These T cell receptor beta chains were read from a single sample in a study of blood T cell repertoires in COVID-19. Some clones are missing from TCRdb's copy, which holds only in-frame ones; the method was immunoSEQ multiplex PCR. The sample yields some 200,000 clones, over 75% seen once. The specimen was PBMCs or T cells enriched from blood (not recorded which). The source is a middle-aged woman with acute COVID-19. Each CDR3 is given with its conserved first and last residue. The order of the fields is D gene, clone size, V gene, CDR3 length, J gene, CDR3 protein, CDR3 DNA. The D gene is left open where the match is weak. The size of a clone is reported for some rows only, either as once, few or many, or as a class for expanded clones.

>.|.|TRBV12-3/TRBV12-4|13|TRBJ1-2
CASSLALRAGYTF
TGTGCCAGCAGTTTAGCGCTACGAGCTGGCTACACCTTC
>.|.|TRBV19|15|TRBJ1-5
CASSISGPSNQPQHF
TGTGCCAGTAGTATTTCGGGTCCTAGCAATCAGCCCCAGCATTTT
>.|.|TRBV30|13|TRBJ1-6
CAWAPGNLSPLHF
TGTGCCTGGGCTCCGGGAAATTTGTCACCCCTCCACTTT
>.|.|TRBV7-2|15|TRBJ2-2
CASSLARVATGELFF
TGTGCCAGCAGCTTAGCCAGGGTAGCCACCGGGGAGCTGTTTTTT
>.|.|TRBV6-5|16|TRBJ1-4
CASSYAATGGYEKLFF
TGTGCCAGCAGTTACGCCGCCACGGGGGGCTATGAAAAACTGTTTTTT
>TRBD1|.|TRBV11-2|14|TRBJ1-4
CASSLGTGSEKLFF
TGTGCCAGCAGCTTAGGGACAGGGAGTGAAAAACTGTTTTTT
>.|.|TRBV12-3/TRBV12-4|13|TRBJ1-4
CASSRTEGGELFF
TGTGCCAGCAGCCGGACAGAGGGAGGGGAACTGTTTTTT
>TRBD1|many|TRBV24-1|16|TRBJ2-3
CATSDPRDRGGDTQYF
TGTGCCACCAGTGACCCCCGGGACAGGGGTGGAGATACGCAGTATTTT
>TRBD2|.|TRBV29-1|18|TRBJ2-2
CSVKGRGLAGGPAGELFF
TGCAGCGTTAAGGGCCGCGGACTAGCGGGAGGGCCCGCCGGGGAGCTGTTTTTT
>TRBD2|many|TRBV7-2|16|TRBJ2-7
CASSLARGGSSYEQYF
TGTGCCAGCAGCTTAGCGCGCGGGGGTAGCTCCTACGAGCAGTACTTC
>.|few|TRBV4-2|14|TRBJ1-3
CASSQRGGGNTIYF
TGTGCCAGCAGCCAGAGGGGAGGAGGAAACACCATATATTTT
>.|.|TRBV2|12|TRBJ1-5
CASSTGNQPQHF
TGTGCCAGCTCCACAGGGAATCAGCCCCAGCATTTT
>.|.|TRBV29-1|12|TRBJ1-2
CSVGEGSYGYTF
TGCAGCGTTGGGGAGGGGAGCTATGGCTACACCTTC
>TRBD2|.|TRBV5-1|15|TRBJ2-1
CASSLKAGQSNEQFF
TGCGCCAGCAGCTTAAAAGCGGGGCAATCCAATGAGCAGTTCTTC
>.|.|TRBV2|14|TRBJ1-6
CASTTPGGGSPLHF
TGTGCCAGCACTACTCCGGGGGGCGGTTCACCCCTCCACTTT
>TRBD1|.|TRBV28|15|TRBJ1-2
CASRTQGAQNYGYTF
TGTGCCAGCAGAACTCAGGGGGCGCAAAACTATGGCTACACCTTC
>TRBD1|.|TRBV5-1|15|TRBJ1-2
CASSLRSQGAYGYTF
TGCGCCAGCAGCTTAAGGTCGCAGGGGGCCTATGGCTACACCTTC
>.|.|TRBV24-1|15|TRBJ2-3
CATSLTGSGTDTQYF
TGTGCCACCAGCCTCACAGGGTCTGGCACAGATACGCAGTATTTT
>.|.|TRBV9|15|TRBJ1-1
CASSVASGKGTEAFF
TGTGCCAGCAGCGTAGCTAGCGGGAAAGGCACTGAAGCTTTCTTT